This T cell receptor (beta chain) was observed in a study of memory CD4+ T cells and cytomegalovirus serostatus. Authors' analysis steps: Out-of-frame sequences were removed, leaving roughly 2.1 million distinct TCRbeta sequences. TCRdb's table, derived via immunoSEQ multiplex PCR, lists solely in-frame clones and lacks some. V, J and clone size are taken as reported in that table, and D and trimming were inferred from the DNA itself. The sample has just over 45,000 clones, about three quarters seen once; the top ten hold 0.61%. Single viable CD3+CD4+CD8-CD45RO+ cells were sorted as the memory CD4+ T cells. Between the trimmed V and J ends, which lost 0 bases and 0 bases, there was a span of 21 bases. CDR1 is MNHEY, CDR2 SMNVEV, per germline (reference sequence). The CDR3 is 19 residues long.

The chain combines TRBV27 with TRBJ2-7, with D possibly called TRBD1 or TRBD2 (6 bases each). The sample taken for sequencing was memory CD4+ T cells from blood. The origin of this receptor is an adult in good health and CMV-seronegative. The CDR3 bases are TGTGCCAGCAGTTTATCGTGGGGCAGGAGGGGGGAAAGCTCCTACGAGCAGTACTTC. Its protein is CASSLSWGRRGESSYEQYF.